A selection of T cell receptor beta chains follows, all from one sample in a study of CD8 T cells in ankylosing spondylitis. TCRdb ran MiXCR on the 5' RACE reads and lists one entry per CDR3 protein. The sample records around 150,000 distinct CDR3 sequences, roughly 18% being singletons. The sequenced sample consisted of blood, either unsorted or a sorted T cell fraction (not recorded which). The receptors here all came from a male donor with ankylosing spondylitis or in good health (not recorded which). Each CDR3 is given with its conserved first and last residue. A D gene is named only where the DNA matches it firmly. Clone size, where shown, is once, few, many, or a class for clones that have expanded.

CDR3nt	CDR3aa	d_gene	abundance	v_gene	j_gene
TGTGCCAGCAGTCCCCTGGGGGATGAGCAGTTCTTC	CASSPLGDEQFF	.	many	TRBV25-1	TRBJ2-1
TGTGCCAGCGGGGACGGGGTCTCTGGAAACACCATATATTTT	CASGDGVSGNTIYF	.	.	TRBV6-1	TRBJ1-3
TGTGCCATACGGGACAGAGCCCCGAACACTGAAGCTTTCTTT	CAIRDRAPNTEAFF	TRBD1	.	TRBV19	TRBJ1-1
TGTGCCAGCAGCTCCTCCCCACTAGCGATAGCCAAAAACATTCAGTACTTC	CASSSSPLAIAKNIQYF	TRBD2	.	TRBV7-2	TRBJ2-4
TGTGCCAGCCGGGGACAGGGGGCCCGTCAGCCCCAGCATTTT	CASRGQGARQPQHF	TRBD1	.	TRBV18	TRBJ1-5
TGTGCCAGCAGCTCGACAGATTCAACTAATGAAAAACTGTTTTTT	CASSSTDSTNEKLFF	.	few	TRBV7-9	TRBJ1-4
TGTGCCAGCAGTTCCAATGGCTACGAGCAGTACTTC	CASSSNGYEQYF	.	.	TRBV2	TRBJ2-7
TGCGCCAGCAGCTTGGGTCCCTTACTAGCGGGAGAGAGCACAGATACGCAGTATTTT	CASSLGPLLAGESTDTQYF	TRBD2	many	TRBV5-1	TRBJ2-3
TGCGCCAGCAGCCCGAGACAGGGGAGCACTGAAGCTTTCTTT	CASSPRQGSTEAFF	TRBD1	few	TRBV5-1	TRBJ1-1
TGTGCCAGTAGTATTGGGTCAGGGGAAATGAACACTGAAGCTTTCTTT	CASSIGSGEMNTEAFF	.	.	TRBV19	TRBJ1-1
TGTGCCAGCAGTCGGACTAGCGATGAGCAGTTCTTC	CASSRTSDEQFF	TRBD2	.	TRBV27	TRBJ2-1
TGTGCCAGCAGTTTATCTAGGCAGAACACAGATACGCAGTATTTT	CASSLSRQNTDTQYF	.	once	TRBV27	TRBJ2-3
TGTGCCATCAGTGATCGTGGAGACGCCTCCTACGAGCAGTACTTC	CAISDRGDASYEQYF	.	.	TRBV10-3	TRBJ2-7
TGTGCCATCCTTAGGCCAGAGGTTGGGTATGGCTACACCTTC	CAILRPEVGYGYTF	.	few	TRBV10-3	TRBJ1-2
TGTGCCAGTTCAAGGAACTATGGCTACACCTTC	CASSRNYGYTF	.	.	TRBV7-9	TRBJ1-2
TGCAGTGCTAGAGGGGGACAGGTTCAAGAGACCCAGTACTTC	CSARGGQVQETQYF	TRBD1	many	TRBV20-1	TRBJ2-5
TGCAGCGCCCAGGAGTCTGCCGGGGAGCTGTTTTTT	CSAQESAGELFF	.	many	TRBV29-1	TRBJ2-2
TGCGCCAGCAGCCCGGACTTAGATACGCAGTATTTT	CASSPDLDTQYF	.	.	TRBV5-1	TRBJ2-3
TGTGCCACTTCCAAGACAGGGGGTTTCTATGAGCAGTTCTTC	CATSKTGGFYEQFF	TRBD1	many	TRBV24-1	TRBJ2-1
TGTGCCAGCATGGCCGGGGGGTCCTACAATGAGCAGTTCTTC	CASMAGGSYNEQFF	TRBD2	few	TRBV2	TRBJ2-1
TGTGCCACCAGTGCTCAAGGACAGGGAGAGACCCAGTACTTC	CATSAQGQGETQYF	TRBD1	.	TRBV24-1	TRBJ2-5
TGTGCCAGCAGCTTAGCGCGGGGGTCGAAAGATTCACCCCTCCACTTT	CASSLARGSKDSPLHF	.	.	TRBV7-2	TRBJ1-6
TGTGCCAGCAGTTACGAGGCGTACACTGAAGCTTTCTTT	CASSYEAYTEAFF	.	.	TRBV6-5	TRBJ1-1
TGTGCCAGCAGTGACACTAGGGATACGCAGTATTTT	CASSDTRDTQYF	.	.	TRBV2	TRBJ2-3
TGCGCCAGCCGGGACAGGGGAGGTGGGGCCAACGTCCTGACTTTC	CASRDRGGGANVLTF	TRBD1	.	TRBV23-1	TRBJ2-6
TGCAGTGCTAGGGACCTCGGGACAGGGAATCAGCCCCAGCATTTT	CSARDLGTGNQPQHF	TRBD1	.	TRBV20-1	TRBJ1-5
TGCGCCAGCAGCCCTGGAGCAGCCTCTGGAAACACCATATATTTT	CASSPGAASGNTIYF	.	few	TRBV5-1	TRBJ1-3
TGTGCCAGCAGTTACTCCCTCGGATCCTACAATGAGCAGTTCTTC	CASSYSLGSYNEQFF	.	.	TRBV6-5	TRBJ2-1
TGTGCCAGCACAAGGGGGGAGTGGGAGACCCAGTACTTC	CASTRGEWETQYF	.	.	TRBV6-2/TRBV6-3	TRBJ2-5
TGTGCCACTTCTAAGCGGTACAATGAGCAGTTCTTC	CATSKRYNEQFF	.	few	TRBV7-2	TRBJ2-1
TGCAGTGCTAACTGGGCCCGGGGATACACTGAAGCTTTCTTT	CSANWARGYTEAFF	.	many	TRBV20-1	TRBJ1-1
TGTGCCATCAGTGGTGTAAGGACGGAGGATAGCAATCAGCCCCAGCATTTT	CAISGVRTEDSNQPQHF	.	.	TRBV10-3	TRBJ1-5
TGTGCCAGCAGCTATGGGACAGCCTATGACTACACCTTC	CASSYGTAYDYTF	TRBD1	.	TRBV5-4	TRBJ1-2
TGCAGTGCTATGGTAGTAGTGTTGGCCAATGAGCAGTTCTTC	CSAMVVVLANEQFF	.	few	TRBV20-1	TRBJ2-1
TGTGCCAGCAGTTCACCAAGGGGGCTGGAGACCCAGTACTTC	CASSSPRGLETQYF	TRBD1	.	TRBV27	TRBJ2-5
TGTGCCAGCAGTTCCCCCGGGACTAGCGGGAGGATGGAGCAGTACTTC	CASSSPGTSGRMEQYF	TRBD2	many	TRBV12-3/TRBV12-4	TRBJ2-7
TGCAGCGTTGAAAGGCAGAACTATGGCTACACCTTC	CSVERQNYGYTF	.	many	TRBV29-1	TRBJ1-2
TGTGCCACCAGTGATTCATCCGGGATGTACAATGAGCAGTTCTTC	CATSDSSGMYNEQFF	.	.	TRBV24-1	TRBJ2-1
TGTGCCAGCACCAAGGGGGCCCTCGGGTACGAGCAGTACTTC	CASTKGALGYEQYF	TRBD1	few	TRBV12-3/TRBV12-4	TRBJ2-7
TGCGCCAGCAGCTTCGGGACAAATGGCGCAGATACGCAGTATTTT	CASSFGTNGADTQYF	.	.	TRBV5-1	TRBJ2-3
TGCGCCAGCAGCTTGGTAGGGACAAATGGATACGAGCAGTACTTC	CASSLVGTNGYEQYF	.	many	TRBV5-1	TRBJ2-7
TGTGCCAGCAGCTTTGAGGGACGGATTAACAATGAGCAGTTCTTC	CASSFEGRINNEQFF	.	.	TRBV5-8	TRBJ2-1
TGCGCCAGCAGCTTTTATGATTCCAACTATGGCTACACCTTC	CASSFYDSNYGYTF	.	many	TRBV5-1	TRBJ1-2
TGTGCCAGCACCCCCCTTTTTTTAATGGGCCTCATCAGGGACACTGAAGCTTTCTTT	CASTPLFLMGLIRDTEAFF	.	many	TRBV12-3/TRBV12-4	TRBJ1-1
TGTGCCAGCAGTTTCCTGACTAGCGGGAGTGAGCAGTACTTC	CASSFLTSGSEQYF	TRBD2	many	TRBV27	TRBJ2-7
TGCGCCAGCAGCTTGGTGTTGTCGTGGGGTGCCACCGGGGAGCTGTTTTTT	CASSLVLSWGATGELFF	.	few	TRBV5-1	TRBJ2-2
TGCGCCAGCACCGCGGGAGGGCGTTACAATGAGCAGTTCTTC	CASTAGGRYNEQFF	TRBD2	.	TRBV5-1	TRBJ2-1
TGTGCCAGTAGTCCCCTGGGTGGGCAAGGCAAAAACATTCAGTACTTC	CASSPLGGQGKNIQYF	.	few	TRBV19	TRBJ2-4
TGTGCCAGCAGTTTCCTAACAGGGACAGGAGACATTCAGTACTTC	CASSFLTGTGDIQYF	TRBD1	many	TRBV28	TRBJ2-4
TGTGCCATTACAGGGCCGAACACCGGGGAGCTGTTTTTT	CAITGPNTGELFF	.	many	TRBV10-3	TRBJ2-2
TGCGCCAGCAGCTTTGCAGTTCCGAATGAGCAGTTCTTC	CASSFAVPNEQFF	.	.	TRBV5-1	TRBJ2-1
TGTGCCAGCAGTCCCCGGGGCAGGGGGCTTTCACCCCTCCACTTT	CASSPRGRGLSPLHF	TRBD1	few	TRBV28	TRBJ1-6
TGTGCCAGCACTCTGCCCCAGCATGATGAGCAGTTCTTC	CASTLPQHDEQFF	.	few	TRBV28	TRBJ2-1
TGTGCCAGCAGCCAAGAACCTCTTCTAGCGGGAGTCACCTACGAGCAGTACTTC	CASSQEPLLAGVTYEQYF	TRBD2	.	TRBV4-2	TRBJ2-7
TGTGCCATCAATCCCGGGACTAACTCACCCCTCCACTTT	CAINPGTNSPLHF	.	.	TRBV10-3	TRBJ1-6